Below, 14 T cell receptor beta chains from the same sample are listed, as sequenced in a study of human T cells and chemical hapten exposure. Indicated time point: pre-sensitization, week 0. Specified treatment: therapeutic diphenylcyclopropenone sensitization with weekly scalp DPC. A single record per CDR3 protein comes from TCRdb applying MiXCR to the RACE reads. Of 95,000 to 150,000 distinct CDR3 sequences listed, 13% are singletons. This specimen consisted of whole blood, obtained in connection with sensitization to the hapten diphenylcyclopropenone (DPC). These receptors all come from a woman aged 18-35 years with alopecia areata. Some clones in this sample may be carry-over from other donors' samples.

In this sample, this clonotype turned up many times. The genes are TRBV6-2 or TRBV6-3 and TRBJ1-6, with D uncertain. CDR3 size: 14 residues. The V gene lost 2 bases and the J gene lost 6 bases, with 8 bases spanning the gap. CDR1 MNHEY and CDR2 SVGEGT come from the germline V gene. This CDR3 reads CASSYEGINSPLHF. The DNA for the CDR3 is TGTGCCAGCAGTTACGAGGGTATTAATTCACCCCTCCACTTT.

The sample holds a few counts of this clonotype. The chain carries TRBV12-3 or TRBV12-4 and TRBJ2-6; D remains ambiguous. This CDR3 is 14 amino acids long. V dropped 3 bases and J dropped 4 bases, with 7 bases sitting between them. CDR3: CASSLRAGANVLTF. As DNA, the CDR3 is TGTGCCAGCAGTTTGAGAGCAGGGGCCAACGTCCTGACTTTC.

Only a few counts were recorded for this clonotype. The chain uses TRBV28 and TRBJ1-4; D not certain. CDR1 is MDHEN and CDR2 is SYDVKM in the germline V gene. This CDR3 comprises 11 residues. Deletions cut 4 bases from V and 8 bases from J, with 5 bases between. The CDR3 sequence: CASSWREKLFF. The CDR3 DNA reads TGTGCCAGCAGTTGGCGCGAAAAACTGTTTTTT.

This clonotype is a singleton in its sample. A much more abundant neighbour one base away suggests this may be a read error. The V and J genes are TRBV12-3 or TRBV12-4 and TRBJ2-2; D is perhaps TRBD2 (7 bases). The CDR3 sequence is 15 residues long. The CDR3, as DNA: TGTGCCAGCAGGCGCCGGGGGGCTAACACCGGGGAGCTGATTTTT. This encodes CASRRRGANTGELIF.

This clonotype has more than one count but fewer than ten. The chain uses TRBV29-1 and TRBJ2-7; 9 positions agree with TRBD1. Trimming took 4 bases from V and 5 from J; bases not matched to a gene: 3. In germline, CDR1 is SQVTM, CDR2 ANQGSEA. The length of the CDR3 is 12 residues. The CDR3 sequence is CSVVGQGHEQYF. In DNA, the CDR3 is TGCAGCGTTGTGGGACAGGGCCACGAGCAGTACTTC.

The genes are TRBV3-1 and TRBJ2-3; a weak D match, TRBD2 (6 bases). The CDR3 extends over 15 amino acids. Germline V CDR1 and CDR2: LGHDT, YNNKEL (reference sequence). V was cut by 1 base and J by 4 bases, with 12 bases left in between. In nucleotides, the CDR3 is TGTGCCAGCAGCCAAGGACTAGAGATCGCAGATACGCAGTATTTT. Amino acids: CASSQGLEIADTQYF.

This clonotype was seen repeatedly, ten times or more. This rearrangement joins TRBV29-1 to TRBJ1-1; D is unclear. Germline-derived CDR1 and CDR2 are SQVTM and ANQGSEA. Trimming stripped 7 bases from V and 2 bases from J, with 17 bases between. This CDR3 is 14 amino acids long. CDR3 nucleotide sequence: TGCAGCGCTTTGGACGATAAACTTAACACTGAAGCTTTCTTT. Amino acid sequence: CSALDDKLNTEAFF. Combining the CDR3 with reference TRBV29-1 and TRBJ1-1 gives the whole variable domain SAVISQKPSRDICQRGTSLTIQCQVDSQVTMMFWYRQQPGQSLTLIATANQGSEATYESGFVIDKFPISRPNLTFSTLTVSNMSPEDSSIYLCSALDDKLNTEAFFGQGTRLTVV.

CDR3 amino acids: CASSLWRGETNEQFF. The CDR3 region has the DNA TGTGCCAGCAGCCTCTGGCGGGGGGAAACGAATGAGCAGTTCTTC. This chain uses TRBV11-2 with TRBJ2-1; 8 positions match TRBD2. V was clipped by 5 bases and J by 7 bases; unmatched bases: 10. CDR1 is SGHAT and CDR2 is FQNNGV in the germline V gene. The CDR3 is made up of 15 amino acids.

This clonotype has a handful of counts. The rearrangement links TRBV6-2 or TRBV6-3 to TRBJ2-7, with 10 bases fitting TRBD1. The CDR3 has 14 residues. V lost 7 bases, J lost 0 bases, and 3 bases stayed unmatched. From germline, CDR1 is MNHEY and CDR2 SVGEGT. The CDR3 DNA is TGTGCCAGCACCCGGACAGGGGGCTCCTACGAGCAGTACTTC. Translation gives CASTRTGGSYEQYF.

This clonotype was counted between two and nine times. The chain employs TRBV20-1 and TRBJ2-6, with TRBD2 as a possible D gene (6 bases). The CDR3 spans 18 residues. The V and J ends lost 6 bases and 0 bases respectively, with 21 bases between them. Germline CDR1 is DFQATT and CDR2 is SNEGSKA (reference sequence). CDR3 sequence (DNA): TGCAGTGCCCAGAAGGGGCCCGGGGGAGGCTCTGGGGCCAACGTCCTGACTTTC. Its translation: CSAQKGPGGGSGANVLTF.

This clonotype was observed a single time. The chain uses TRBV2 and TRBJ1-2; perhaps TRBD1 as D (6 bases). The germline V and J ends were trimmed by 7 bases and 4 bases, with 16 bases remaining between them. CDR1 SNHLY and CDR2 FYNNEI come from the germline V gene. The CDR3 has 14 residues. CDR3 loop: CASKRPGARYGYTF. In nucleotides, the CDR3 is TGTGCCAGCAAGAGACCAGGGGCTCGCTATGGCTACACCTTC.

CDR3 coding DNA: TGCAGTGCTAGAGACGGGACAGGGGCTGGGGCCAACGTCCTGACTTTC. Translated: CSARDGTGAGANVLTF. The V call is TRBV20-1, the J call TRBJ2-6; 10 nucleotides line up with TRBD1. The length of the CDR3 is 16 residues. V was pared by 0 bases and J by 2 bases, with 1 base of the junction left unmatched. Germline V CDR1 and CDR2: DFQATT, SNEGSKA (reference sequence).

This clonotype turned up a few times. V gene TRBV7-2 combines with J gene TRBJ1-2; no clear D gene. CDR1 is SGHTA and CDR2 is FQGNSA in the germline V gene. The CDR3 runs to 10 residues. Trimming shortened V by 8 bases and J by 8 bases, and 9 bases separated the two germline ends. In DNA, the CDR3 is TGTGCCAGCCCAGGCGGGGGCTACACCTTC. This codes for CASPGGGYTF.

This clonotype occurred a few times. One end of the junction fails to match germline, which may point to a read error. The V gene is TRBV10-2, the J gene TRBJ1-2, with TRBD1 identical over 8 bases. This CDR3 is 13 amino acids long. From germline, CDR1 is WSHSY and CDR2 SAAADI. The CDR3 DNA reads TGCACCAGCTCGGGACAGGAGGACTATGGCTACACCTTC. It yields the protein CTSSGQEDYGYTF.